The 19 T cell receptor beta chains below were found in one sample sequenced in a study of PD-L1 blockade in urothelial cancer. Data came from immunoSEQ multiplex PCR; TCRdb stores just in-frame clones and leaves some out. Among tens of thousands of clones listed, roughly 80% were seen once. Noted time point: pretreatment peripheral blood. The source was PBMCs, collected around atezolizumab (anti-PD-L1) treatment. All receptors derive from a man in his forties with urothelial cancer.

The CDR3 region is CASSTPGVETQYF. CDR3 sequence (DNA): TGTGCCAGCAGTACCCCAGGGGTTGAGACCCAGTACTTC. The chain recombines TRBV6-6 with TRBJ2-5, with D maybe TRBD1 (6 bases). Trimming shortened V by 5 bases and J by 5 bases, and 12 bases separated the two germline ends. Germline loops: CDR1 MNHNY, CDR2 SVGAGI (reference sequence). The CDR3 runs to 13 residues.

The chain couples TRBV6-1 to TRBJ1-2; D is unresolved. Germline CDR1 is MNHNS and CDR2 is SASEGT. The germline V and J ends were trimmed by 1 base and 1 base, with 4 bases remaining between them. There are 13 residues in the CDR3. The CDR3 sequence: CASSEGDNYGYTF. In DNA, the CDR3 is TGTGCCAGCAGTGAAGGAGATAACTATGGCTACACCTTC.

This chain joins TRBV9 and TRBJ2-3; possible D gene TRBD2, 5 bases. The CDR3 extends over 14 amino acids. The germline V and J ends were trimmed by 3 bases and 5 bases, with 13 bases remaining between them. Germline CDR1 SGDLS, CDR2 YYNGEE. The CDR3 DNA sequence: TGTGCCAGCAGCGCGAACGCGGGCCGAGATACGCAGTATTTT. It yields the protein CASSANAGRDTQYF. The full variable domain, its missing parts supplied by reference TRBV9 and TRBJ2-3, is DSGVTQTPKHLITATGQRVTLRCSPRSGDLSVYWYQQSLDQGLQFLIQYYNGEERAKGNILERFSAQQFPDLHSELNLSSLELGDSALYFCASSANAGRDTQYFGPGTRLTVL.

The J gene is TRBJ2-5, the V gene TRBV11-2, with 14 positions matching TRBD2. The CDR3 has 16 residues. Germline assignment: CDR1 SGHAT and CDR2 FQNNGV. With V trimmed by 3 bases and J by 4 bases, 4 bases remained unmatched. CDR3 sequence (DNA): TGTGCCAGCAGCTTGACTAGCGGGAGGGCCCGAGAGACCCAGTACTTC. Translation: CASSLTSGRARETQYF.

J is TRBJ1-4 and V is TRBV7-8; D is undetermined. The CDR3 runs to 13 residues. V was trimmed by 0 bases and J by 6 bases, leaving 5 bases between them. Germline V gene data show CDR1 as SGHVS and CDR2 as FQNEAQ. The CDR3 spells CASSLATDEKLFF. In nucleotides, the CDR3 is TGTGCCAGCAGCTTAGCCACGGATGAAAAACTGTTTTTT.

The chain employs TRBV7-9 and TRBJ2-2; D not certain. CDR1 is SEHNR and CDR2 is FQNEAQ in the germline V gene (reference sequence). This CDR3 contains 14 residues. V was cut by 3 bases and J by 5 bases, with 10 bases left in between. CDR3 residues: CASSFSPSTGELFF. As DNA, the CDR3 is TGTGCCAGCAGCTTTAGCCCCTCAACCGGGGAGCTGTTTTTT.

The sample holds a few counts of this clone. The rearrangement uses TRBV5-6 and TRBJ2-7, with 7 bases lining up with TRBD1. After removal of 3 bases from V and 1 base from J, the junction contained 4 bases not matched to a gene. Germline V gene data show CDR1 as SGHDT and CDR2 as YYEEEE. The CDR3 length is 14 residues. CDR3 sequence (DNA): TGTGCCAGCAGCTCCTCGGGACAGTCCTACGAGCAGTACTTC. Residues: CASSSSGQSYEQYF.

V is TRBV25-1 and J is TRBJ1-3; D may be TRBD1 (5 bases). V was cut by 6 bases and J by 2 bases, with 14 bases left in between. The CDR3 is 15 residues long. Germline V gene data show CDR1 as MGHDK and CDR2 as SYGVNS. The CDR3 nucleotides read TGTGCCAGCAGGCCAGCCGACAGCCCTGGAAACACCATATATTTT. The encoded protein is CASRPADSPGNTIYF. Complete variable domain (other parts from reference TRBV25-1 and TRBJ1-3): EADIYQTPRYLVIGTGKKITLECSQTMGHDKMYWYQQDPGMELHLIHYSYGVNSTEKGDLSSESTVSRIRTEHFPLTLESARPSHTSQYLCASRPADSPGNTIYFGEGSWLTVV.

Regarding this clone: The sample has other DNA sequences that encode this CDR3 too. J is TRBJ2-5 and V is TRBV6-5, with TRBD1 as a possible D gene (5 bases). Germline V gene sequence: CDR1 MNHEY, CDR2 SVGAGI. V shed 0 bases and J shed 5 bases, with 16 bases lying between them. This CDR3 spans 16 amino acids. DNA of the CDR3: TGTGCCAGCAGTTACTCGAAAACCCGTGGGGCGGAGACCCAGTACTTC. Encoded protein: CASSYSKTRGAETQYF.

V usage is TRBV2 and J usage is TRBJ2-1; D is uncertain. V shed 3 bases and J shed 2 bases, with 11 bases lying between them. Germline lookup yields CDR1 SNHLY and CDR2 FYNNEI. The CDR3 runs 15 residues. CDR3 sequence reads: CASSDATVPYNEQFF. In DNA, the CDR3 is TGTGCCAGCAGTGACGCAACGGTCCCCTACAATGAGCAGTTCTTC.

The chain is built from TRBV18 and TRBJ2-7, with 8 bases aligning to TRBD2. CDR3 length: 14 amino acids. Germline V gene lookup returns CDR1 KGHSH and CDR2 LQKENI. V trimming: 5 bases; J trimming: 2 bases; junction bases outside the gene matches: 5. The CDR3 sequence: CASSSGGLPYEQYF. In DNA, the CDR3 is TGTGCCAGCTCATCGGGAGGGCTCCCCTACGAGCAGTACTTC.

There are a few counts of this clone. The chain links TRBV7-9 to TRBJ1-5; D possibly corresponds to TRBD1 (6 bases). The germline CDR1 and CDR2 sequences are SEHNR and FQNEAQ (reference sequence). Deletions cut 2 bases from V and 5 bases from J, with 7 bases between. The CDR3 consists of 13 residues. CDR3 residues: CASSLKGDQPQHF. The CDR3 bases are TGTGCCAGCAGCTTAAAGGGGGATCAGCCCCAGCATTTT.

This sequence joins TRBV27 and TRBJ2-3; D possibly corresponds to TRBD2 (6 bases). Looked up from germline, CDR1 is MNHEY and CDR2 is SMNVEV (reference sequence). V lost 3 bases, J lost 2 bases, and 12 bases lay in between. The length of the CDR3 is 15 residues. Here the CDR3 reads CASSFNAGPTDTQYF. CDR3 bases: TGTGCCAGCAGTTTCAACGCGGGGCCCACAGATACGCAGTATTTT.

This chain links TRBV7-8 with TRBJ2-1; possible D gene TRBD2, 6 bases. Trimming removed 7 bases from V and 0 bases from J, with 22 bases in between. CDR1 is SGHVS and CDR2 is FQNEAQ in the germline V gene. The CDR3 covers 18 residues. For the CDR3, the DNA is TGTGCCAGCATCCCCGACCGGCGGCGGGGAAGCTCCTACAATGAGCAGTTCTTC. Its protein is CASIPDRRRGSSYNEQFF.

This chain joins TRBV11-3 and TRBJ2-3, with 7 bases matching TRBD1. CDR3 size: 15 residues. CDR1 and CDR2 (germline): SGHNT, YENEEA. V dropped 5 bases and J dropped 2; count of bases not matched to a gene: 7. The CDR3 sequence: CASSPRDSPTDTQYF. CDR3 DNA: TGTGCCAGCAGCCCTCGGGACAGTCCCACAGATACGCAGTATTTT.

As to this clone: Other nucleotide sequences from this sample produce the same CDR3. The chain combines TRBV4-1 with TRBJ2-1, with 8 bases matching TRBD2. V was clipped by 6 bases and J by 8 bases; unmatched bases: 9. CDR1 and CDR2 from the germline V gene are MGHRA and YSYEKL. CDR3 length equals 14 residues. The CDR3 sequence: CASSQNPGRDEQFF. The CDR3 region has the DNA TGCGCCAGCAGTCAAAACCCCGGGAGGGATGAGCAGTTCTTC.

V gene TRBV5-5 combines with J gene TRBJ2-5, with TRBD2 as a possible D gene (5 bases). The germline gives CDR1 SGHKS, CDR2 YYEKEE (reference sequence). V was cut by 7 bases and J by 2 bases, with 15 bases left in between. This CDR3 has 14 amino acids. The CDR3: CASEEGAAQETQYF. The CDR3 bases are TGTGCCAGCGAAGAGGGAGCGGCTCAAGAGACCCAGTACTTC.

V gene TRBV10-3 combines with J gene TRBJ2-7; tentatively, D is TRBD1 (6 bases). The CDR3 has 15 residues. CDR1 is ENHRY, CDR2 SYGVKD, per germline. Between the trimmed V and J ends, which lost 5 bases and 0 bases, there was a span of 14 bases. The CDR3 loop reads CAISRTVAFSYEQYF. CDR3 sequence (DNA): TGTGCCATCAGTAGGACAGTGGCCTTCTCCTACGAGCAGTACTTC.

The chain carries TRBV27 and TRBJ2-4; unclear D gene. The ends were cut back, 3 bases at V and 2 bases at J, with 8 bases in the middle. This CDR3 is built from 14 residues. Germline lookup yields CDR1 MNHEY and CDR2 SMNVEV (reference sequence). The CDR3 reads CASSFVSSKNIQYF. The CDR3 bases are TGTGCCAGCAGTTTTGTTAGCTCCAAAAACATTCAGTACTTC.